Listed below are T cell receptor beta chains from one sample, sequenced in a study of PD-1 blockade in classical Hodgkin lymphoma. Sequencing was performed with immunoSEQ multiplex PCR; in TCRdb, only in-frame clones are kept and a portion is missing. The repertoire holds 120,000 to 150,000 clones, around four fifths seen once, with roughly 10% in the top ten. This specimen consisted of peripheral blood mononuclear cells (PBMCs), obtained before the second cycle of nivolumab. The receptors were sampled from a human donor with classical Hodgkin lymphoma. The CDR3 runs from the conserved cysteine through the conserved F or W. Fields, in order: J gene, V gene, CDR3 protein.

j_call: TRBJ2-6
v_call: TRBV18
cdr3_aa: CASSPSRTGGAGANVLTF

j_call: TRBJ2-4
v_call: TRBV10-3
cdr3_aa: CAISSTVVTKNIQYF

j_call: TRBJ2-3
v_call: TRBV5-5
cdr3_aa: CASSLARQGANTDTQYF

j_call: TRBJ2-1
v_call: TRBV9
cdr3_aa: CASSVNRRSEQFF

j_call: -
v_call: TRBV5-1
cdr3_aa: CASSRSGPASEQYF

j_call: TRBJ2-1
v_call: TRBV9
cdr3_aa: CASSLQTSFHEQFF

j_call: TRBJ2-7
v_call: TRBV28
cdr3_aa: CASRAERATYEQYF

j_call: TRBJ2-5
v_call: TRBV29-1
cdr3_aa: CSVGSSPETQYF

j_call: TRBJ2-3
v_call: TRBV6-1
cdr3_aa: CASRMVVTDTQYF

j_call: TRBJ1-2
v_call: TRBV15
cdr3_aa: CATSSRLTPSDYGYTF

j_call: TRBJ2-7
v_call: TRBV27
cdr3_aa: CASSLSGTSVYEQYF

j_call: TRBJ2-2
v_call: TRBV5-4
cdr3_aa: CASSLRGNWELFF

j_call: TRBJ1-2
v_call: TRBV4-1
cdr3_aa: CASSQDLREVNGYTF

j_call: TRBJ2-3
v_call: TRBV19
cdr3_aa: CASSYSGRFGDTQYF

j_call: TRBJ1-1
v_call: TRBV11-3
cdr3_aa: CASSLTGASTEAFF

j_call: TRBJ2-7
v_call: TRBV19
cdr3_aa: CASSMGLAGAYEQYF

j_call: TRBJ2-5
v_call: TRBV7-2
cdr3_aa: CASSPRRGGVETQYF

j_call: TRBJ2-2
v_call: TRBV19
cdr3_aa: CASWGDVRGGELFF

j_call: TRBJ2-5
v_call: TRBV2
cdr3_aa: CASSEWALTQYF

j_call: TRBJ1-2
v_call: TRBV6-5
cdr3_aa: CASSHRGEGYTF

j_call: TRBJ2-7
v_call: TRBV27
cdr3_aa: CASSLIGRTSGYTYEQYF

j_call: TRBJ1-6
v_call: TRBV7-3
cdr3_aa: CASSLGTGGSPLHF

j_call: TRBJ2-1
v_call: TRBV7-2
cdr3_aa: CASSLPLATYNEQFF

j_call: TRBJ2-3
v_call: TRBV6-4
cdr3_aa: CASSDSSGGTDTQYF

j_call: TRBJ1-6
v_call: TRBV27
cdr3_aa: CASSLGLGQSSYNSPLHF

j_call: TRBJ2-7
v_call: TRBV9
cdr3_aa: CASSVGPGQGMYEQYF

j_call: TRBJ1-5
v_call: TRBV5-5
cdr3_aa: CASSPDSYSNQPQHF

j_call: TRBJ2-3
v_call: TRBV7-9
cdr3_aa: CASSLEEGTQYF

j_call: TRBJ2-4
v_call: TRBV30
cdr3_aa: CAWDKQNIQYF

j_call: TRBJ1-1
v_call: TRBV7-9
cdr3_aa: CASSPVESEAFF

j_call: TRBJ1-1
v_call: TRBV6-5
cdr3_aa: CASNLRGGRTEAFF

j_call: TRBJ2-1
v_call: TRBV6-5
cdr3_aa: CASSYSRLATHEQFF

j_call: TRBJ1-1
v_call: TRBV6-5
cdr3_aa: CASRAPRGFTEAFF

j_call: TRBJ2-3
v_call: TRBV7-2
cdr3_aa: CASSLGGGAEDTQYF

j_call: TRBJ2-2
v_call: TRBV9
cdr3_aa: CASSIRLAGGLNTGELFF

j_call: TRBJ1-6
v_call: TRBV6-6
cdr3_aa: CASSYSESGANSPLHF

j_call: TRBJ2-5
v_call: TRBV6-6
cdr3_aa: CASSRRTQETQYF

j_call: TRBJ2-5
v_call: TRBV19
cdr3_aa: CASSWAGGEQYF

j_call: TRBJ1-3
v_call: TRBV19
cdr3_aa: CASSMEGLGGNTIYF

j_call: TRBJ2-7
v_call: TRBV5-1
cdr3_aa: CASSLRGAGGGEQYF